These 11 T cell receptor beta chains share one sample of origin, sequenced in a study of control samples from healthy donors and cancer patients. Libraries were prepared by immunoSEQ multiplex PCR; TCRdb keeps only in-frame clonotypes and omits some of them. The repertoire holds about 9,700 clones, with roughly 93% as singletons. Sequenced: PBMCs. The receptor set was obtained from a man in his fifties or sixties with colorectal cancer.

The genes are TRBV7-9 and TRBJ2-3; the D gene is possibly TRBD1 (6 bases). CDR3 length equals 15 residues. V was trimmed by 5 bases and J by 2 bases, leaving 14 bases between them. Looked up from germline, CDR1 is SEHNR and CDR2 is FQNEAQ (reference sequence). The CDR3 DNA follows: TGTGCCAGCAGCCCGTGGACAGCTGACACAGATACGCAGTATTTT. Its translation is CASSPWTADTDTQYF.

The chain links TRBV2 to TRBJ2-1; D is unclear. The germline V and J ends were trimmed by 7 bases and 7 bases, with 11 bases remaining between them. CDR3 length: 12 amino acids. CDR1 is SNHLY, CDR2 FYNNEI, per germline. The CDR3 DNA is TGTGCCAGCACTCGTAGGGCAAATGAGCAGTTCTTC. Residues: CASTRRANEQFF. The full variable domain, its missing parts supplied by reference TRBV2 and TRBJ2-1, is EPEVTQTPSHQVTQMGQEVILRCVPISNHLYFYWYRQILGQKVEFLVSFYNNEISEKSEIFDDQFSVERPDGSNFTLKIRSTKLEDSAMYFCASTRRANEQFFGPGTRLTVL.

The CDR3 protein is CASSLLGSGETQYF. CDR3 nucleotides: TGTGCCAGCAGCCTTTTGGGGAGTGGGGAGACCCAGTACTTC. The V gene is TRBV6-5, the J gene TRBJ2-5; tentatively, D is TRBD2 (5 bases). From germline, CDR1 is MNHEY and CDR2 SVGAGI. CDR3 length: 14 residues. The V end lost 6 bases, the J end lost 5 bases, and 16 bases lay between the germline ends.

This clone occurred a few times. The chain has TRBV5-1 and TRBJ1-6; a possible D gene is TRBD1 (6 bases). The V and J ends lost 4 bases and 10 bases respectively, with 21 bases between them. CDR3 length equals 16 residues. Germline CDR1 reads SGHRS; CDR2 reads YFSETQ. The CDR3 loop is CASSQDSHEVRSPLHF. In DNA, the CDR3 is TGCGCCAGCAGCCAGGACAGCCACGAGGTACGATCACCCCTCCACTTT.

The V gene is TRBV5-1, the J gene TRBJ2-7; D is uncertain. The CDR3 covers 14 residues. V was clipped by 4 bases and J by 2 bases, with 13 bases between them. Germline values: CDR1 SGHRS, CDR2 YFSETQ. The CDR3 nucleotides are TGCGCCAGCAGCGTAGTTCATCTCACCTACGAGCAGTACTTC. It yields the protein CASSVVHLTYEQYF.

This clone has a single count. This chain uses TRBV19 with TRBJ1-3, with TRBD1 matching over 7 bases. CDR3 length: 14 amino acids. V gave up 9 bases and J gave up 2 bases; unmatched junction bases: 7. CDR1 and CDR2 from the germline V gene are LNHDA and SQIVND (reference sequence). CDR3 residues: CASEDRWTGNTIYF. The CDR3 bases are TGTGCCAGCGAGGACAGGTGGACTGGAAACACCATATATTTT.

The chain employs TRBV19 and TRBJ1-2, with 8 bases aligning to TRBD1. Germline-derived CDR1 and CDR2 are LNHDA and SQIVND (reference sequence). V shed 3 bases and J 2 bases; nucleotides not matched to a gene: 11. The CDR3 loop spans 17 amino acids. The CDR3 region is CASSIFPRHRGNYGYTF. In DNA form, the CDR3 reads TGTGCCAGTAGTATTTTCCCACGACACAGGGGGAACTATGGCTACACCTTC.

The chain combines TRBV5-1 with TRBJ1-4; maybe TRBD1 (6 bases). V was trimmed by 0 bases and J by 3 bases, leaving 12 bases between them. The CDR3 sequence is 16 residues long. Germline loops: CDR1 SGHRS, CDR2 YFSETQ. This CDR3 reads CASSLARGFANEKLFF. The CDR3 bases are TGCGCCAGCAGCTTGGCCAGGGGATTCGCTAATGAAAAACTGTTTTTT.

This clone was recorded only once. The junction departs from germline at one end; a sequencing error may be responsible. The rearrangement links TRBV4-2 to TRBJ1-2; no firm D call. Germline values: CDR1 LGHNA, CDR2 YNFKEQ. The CDR3 spans 16 residues. CDR3 amino acids: CASSQDIRRYNYGHTF. DNA for the CDR3: TGTGCCAGCAGCCAAGATATCCGGCGGTATAACTATGGCCACACCTTC.

This chain uses TRBV28 with TRBJ1-6; D not resolved. The V gene's germline CDR1 is MDHEN and CDR2 SYDVKM. The CDR3 is made up of 13 amino acids. V was shortened by 2 bases and J by 13 bases, with 12 bases between the two germline ends. In nucleotides, the CDR3 is TGTGCCAGCAGTTTAGAACCCCGCGGGCCCCTCCACTTT. It encodes CASSLEPRGPLHF.

J is TRBJ2-2 and V is TRBV4-1; D uncertain. Germline CDR1 reads MGHRA; CDR2 reads YSYEKL. The CDR3 has 13 residues. Between the trimmed V and J ends, which lost 0 bases and 7 bases, there was a span of 6 bases. The CDR3 sequence is CASSQDGDGELFF. The DNA for the CDR3 is TGCGCCAGCAGCCAAGATGGGGACGGGGAGCTGTTTTTT.